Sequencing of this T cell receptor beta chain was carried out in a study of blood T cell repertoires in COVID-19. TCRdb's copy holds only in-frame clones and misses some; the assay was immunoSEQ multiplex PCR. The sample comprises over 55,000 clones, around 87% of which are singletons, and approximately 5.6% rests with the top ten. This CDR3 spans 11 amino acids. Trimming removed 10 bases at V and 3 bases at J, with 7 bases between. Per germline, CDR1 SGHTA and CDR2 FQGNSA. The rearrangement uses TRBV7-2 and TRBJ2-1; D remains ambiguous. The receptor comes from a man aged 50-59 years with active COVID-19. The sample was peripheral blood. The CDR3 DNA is TGTGCCAACGGAGACTACAATGAGCAGTTCTTC. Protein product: CANGDYNEQFF.